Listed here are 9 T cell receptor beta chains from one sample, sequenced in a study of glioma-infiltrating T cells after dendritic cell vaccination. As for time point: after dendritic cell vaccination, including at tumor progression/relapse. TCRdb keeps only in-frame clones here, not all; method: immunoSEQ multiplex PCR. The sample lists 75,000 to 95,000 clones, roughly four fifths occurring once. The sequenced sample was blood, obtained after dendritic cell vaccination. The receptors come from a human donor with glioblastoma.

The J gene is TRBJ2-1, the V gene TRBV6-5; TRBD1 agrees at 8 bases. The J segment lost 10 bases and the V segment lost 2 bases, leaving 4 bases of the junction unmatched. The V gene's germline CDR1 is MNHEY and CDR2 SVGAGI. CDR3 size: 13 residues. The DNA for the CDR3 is TGTGCCAGCAGTTACCCCGGGACAGGCGAGCAGTTCTTC. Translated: CASSYPGTGEQFF.

CDR3 DNA sequence: TGTGCCAGTAGTAAAAGACTAGCGGATATATACAATGAGCAGTTCTTC. Translation gives CASSKRLADIYNEQFF. The chain recombines TRBV19 with TRBJ2-1, with TRBD2 identical over 9 bases. CDR1 is LNHDA, CDR2 SQIVND, per germline (reference sequence). V was pared by 4 bases and J by 4 bases, with 8 bases of the junction left unmatched. CDR3 length: 16 residues.

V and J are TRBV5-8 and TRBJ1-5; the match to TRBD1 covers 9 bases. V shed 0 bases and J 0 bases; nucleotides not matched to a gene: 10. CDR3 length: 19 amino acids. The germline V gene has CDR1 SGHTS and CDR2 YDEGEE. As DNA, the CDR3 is TGTGCCAGCAGCTTGGTGCGGACAGGGGCCGACTATAGCAATCAGCCCCAGCATTTT. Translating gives CASSLVRTGADYSNQPQHF.

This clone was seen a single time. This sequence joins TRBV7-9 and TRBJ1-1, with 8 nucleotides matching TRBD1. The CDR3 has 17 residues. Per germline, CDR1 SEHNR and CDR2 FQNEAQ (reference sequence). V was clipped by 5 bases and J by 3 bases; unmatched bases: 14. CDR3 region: CASSDGQGWTWDTEAFF. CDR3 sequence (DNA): TGTGCCAGCAGCGATGGACAGGGATGGACCTGGGACACTGAAGCTTTCTTT.

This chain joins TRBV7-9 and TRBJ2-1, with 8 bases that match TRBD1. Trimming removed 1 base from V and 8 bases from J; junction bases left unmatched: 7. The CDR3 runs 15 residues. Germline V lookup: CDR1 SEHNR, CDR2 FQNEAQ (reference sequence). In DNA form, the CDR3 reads TGTGCCAGCAGCTTAGGGGGGGACAGGCTCGATGAGCAGTTCTTC. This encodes CASSLGGDRLDEQFF.

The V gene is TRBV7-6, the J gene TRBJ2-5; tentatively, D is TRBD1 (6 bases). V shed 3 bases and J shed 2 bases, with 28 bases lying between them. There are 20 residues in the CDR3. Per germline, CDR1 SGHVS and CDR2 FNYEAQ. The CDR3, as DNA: TGTGCCAGCAGCTTCTCCGTAGGACAGTTTAGTATCGGAGGTCAAGAGACCCAGTACTTC. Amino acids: CASSFSVGQFSIGGQETQYF.

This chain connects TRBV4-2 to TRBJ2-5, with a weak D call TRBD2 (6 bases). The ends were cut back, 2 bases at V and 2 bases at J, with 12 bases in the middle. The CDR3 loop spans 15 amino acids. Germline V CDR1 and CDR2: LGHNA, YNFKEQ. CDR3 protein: CASSQQTGTQETQYF. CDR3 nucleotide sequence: TGTGCCAGCAGCCAACAAACGGGGACTCAAGAGACCCAGTACTTC.

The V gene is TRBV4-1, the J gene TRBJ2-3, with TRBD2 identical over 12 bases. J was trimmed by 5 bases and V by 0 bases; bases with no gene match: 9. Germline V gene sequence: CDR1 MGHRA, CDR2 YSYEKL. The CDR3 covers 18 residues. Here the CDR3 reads CASSQDASTSGSGDTQYF. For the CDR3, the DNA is TGCGCCAGCAGCCAAGATGCGTCGACTAGCGGGAGTGGAGATACGCAGTATTTT.

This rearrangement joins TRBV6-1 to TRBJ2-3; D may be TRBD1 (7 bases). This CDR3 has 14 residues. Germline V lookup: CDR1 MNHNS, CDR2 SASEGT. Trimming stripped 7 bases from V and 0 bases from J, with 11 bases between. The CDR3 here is CASNPGGSTDTQYF. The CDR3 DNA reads TGTGCCAGCAATCCAGGGGGGAGCACAGATACGCAGTATTTT.